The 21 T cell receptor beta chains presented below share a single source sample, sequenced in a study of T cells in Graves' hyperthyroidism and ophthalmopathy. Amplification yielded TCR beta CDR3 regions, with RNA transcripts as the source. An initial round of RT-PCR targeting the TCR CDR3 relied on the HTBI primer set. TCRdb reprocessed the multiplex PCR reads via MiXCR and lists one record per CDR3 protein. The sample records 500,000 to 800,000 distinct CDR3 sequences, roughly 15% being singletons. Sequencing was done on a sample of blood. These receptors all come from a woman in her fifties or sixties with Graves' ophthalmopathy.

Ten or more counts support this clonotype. CDR3 sequence: CASSPQAGGSQETQYF. The CDR3 nucleotides read TGTGCCAGCAGTCCTCAAGCGGGAGGGTCCCAAGAGACCCAGTACTTC. This chain joins TRBV28 and TRBJ2-5; 10 bases align to TRBD2. Germline V lookup: CDR1 MDHEN, CDR2 SYDVKM. The CDR3 has 16 residues. J was trimmed by 1 base and V by 5 bases; bases with no gene match: 7.

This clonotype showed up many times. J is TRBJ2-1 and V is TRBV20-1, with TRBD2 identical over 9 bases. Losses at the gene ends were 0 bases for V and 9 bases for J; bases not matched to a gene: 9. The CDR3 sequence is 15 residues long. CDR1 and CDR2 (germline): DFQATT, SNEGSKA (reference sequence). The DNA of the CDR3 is TGCAGTGCTAGAGATTGGGGTAGCGGGAGAGTTGAGCAGTTCTTC. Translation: CSARDWGSGRVEQFF.

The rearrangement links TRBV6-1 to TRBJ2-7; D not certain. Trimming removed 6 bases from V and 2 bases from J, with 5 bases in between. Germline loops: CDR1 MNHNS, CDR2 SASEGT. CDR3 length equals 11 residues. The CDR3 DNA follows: TGTGCCAGCAGAAACGCCTACGAGCAGTACTTC. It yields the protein CASRNAYEQYF.

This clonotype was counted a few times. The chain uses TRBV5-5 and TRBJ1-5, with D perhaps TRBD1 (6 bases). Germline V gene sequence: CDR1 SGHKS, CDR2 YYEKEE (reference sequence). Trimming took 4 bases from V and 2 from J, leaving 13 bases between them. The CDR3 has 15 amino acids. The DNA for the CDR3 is TGTGCCAGCAGCGATAACAGGGCAGGCAATCAGCCCCAGCATTTT. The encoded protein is CASSDNRAGNQPQHF.

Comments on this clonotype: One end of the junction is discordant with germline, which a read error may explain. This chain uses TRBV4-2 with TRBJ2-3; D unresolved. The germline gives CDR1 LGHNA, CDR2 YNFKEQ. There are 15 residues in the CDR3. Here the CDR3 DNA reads TGTGCCGGCAGCCAAGACTGGCAGGCCACAGATACGCAGTATTTT. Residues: CAGSQDWQATDTQYF.

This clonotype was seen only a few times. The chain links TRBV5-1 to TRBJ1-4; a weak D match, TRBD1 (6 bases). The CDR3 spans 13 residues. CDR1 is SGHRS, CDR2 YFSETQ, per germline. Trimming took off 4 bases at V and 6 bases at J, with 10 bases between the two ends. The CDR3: CASSGRGYEKLFF. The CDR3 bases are TGCGCCAGCAGCGGCAGGGGCTATGAAAAACTGTTTTTT.

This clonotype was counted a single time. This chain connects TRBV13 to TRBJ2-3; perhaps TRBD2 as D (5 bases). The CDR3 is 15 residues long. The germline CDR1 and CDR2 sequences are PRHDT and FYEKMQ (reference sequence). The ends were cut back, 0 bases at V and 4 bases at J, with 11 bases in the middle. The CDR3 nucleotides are TGTGCCAGCAGCTTAGGGTTTTTGCGGGCAGATACGCAGTATTTT. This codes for CASSLGFLRADTQYF.

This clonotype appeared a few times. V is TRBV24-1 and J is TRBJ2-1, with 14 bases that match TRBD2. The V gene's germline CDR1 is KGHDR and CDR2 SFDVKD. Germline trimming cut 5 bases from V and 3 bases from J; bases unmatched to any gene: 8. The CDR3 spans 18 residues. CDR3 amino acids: CATSVEVGLAGVYNEQFF. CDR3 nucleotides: TGTGCCACCAGTGTTGAAGTGGGACTAGCGGGAGTCTACAATGAGCAGTTCTTC.

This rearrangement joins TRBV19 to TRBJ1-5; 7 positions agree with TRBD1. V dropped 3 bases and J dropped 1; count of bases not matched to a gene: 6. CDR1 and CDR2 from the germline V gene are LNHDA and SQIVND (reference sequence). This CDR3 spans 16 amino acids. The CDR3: CASSIAPGGSNQPQHF. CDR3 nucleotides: TGTGCCAGTAGTATCGCTCCAGGGGGAAGCAATCAGCCCCAGCATTTT.

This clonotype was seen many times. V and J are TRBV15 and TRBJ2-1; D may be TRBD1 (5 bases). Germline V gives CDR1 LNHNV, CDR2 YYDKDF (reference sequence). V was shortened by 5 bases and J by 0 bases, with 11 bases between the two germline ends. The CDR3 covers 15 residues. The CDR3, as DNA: TGTGCCACCAGCCAACAGGATAGCTCCTACAATGAGCAGTTCTTC. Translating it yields CATSQQDSSYNEQFF.

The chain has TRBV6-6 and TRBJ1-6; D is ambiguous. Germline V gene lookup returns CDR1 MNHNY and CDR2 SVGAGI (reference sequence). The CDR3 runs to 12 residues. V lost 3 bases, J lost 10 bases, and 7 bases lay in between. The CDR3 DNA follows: TGTGCCAGCAGTTATTTCTCCTCACCCCTCCACTTT. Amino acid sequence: CASSYFSSPLHF.

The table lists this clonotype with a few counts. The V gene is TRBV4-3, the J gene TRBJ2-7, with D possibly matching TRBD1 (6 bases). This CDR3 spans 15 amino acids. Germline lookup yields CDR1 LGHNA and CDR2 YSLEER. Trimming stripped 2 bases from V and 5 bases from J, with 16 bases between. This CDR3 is CASSQTPTGPDEQYF. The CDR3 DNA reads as TGCGCCAGCAGCCAAACGCCGACAGGTCCGGACGAGCAGTACTTC.

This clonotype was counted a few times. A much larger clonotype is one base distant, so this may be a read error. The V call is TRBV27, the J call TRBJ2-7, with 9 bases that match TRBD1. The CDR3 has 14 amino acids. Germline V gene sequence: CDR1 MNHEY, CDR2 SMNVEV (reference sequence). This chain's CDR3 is CVSSSGQGEYEQYF. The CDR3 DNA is TGTGTCAGCAGTTCGGGACAGGGAGAATACGAGCAGTACTTC.

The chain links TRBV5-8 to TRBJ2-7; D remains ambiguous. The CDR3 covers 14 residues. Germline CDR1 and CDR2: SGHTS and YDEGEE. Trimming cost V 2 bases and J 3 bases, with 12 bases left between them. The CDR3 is CASSLRSRIYEQYF. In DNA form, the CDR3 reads TGTGCCAGCAGCTTAAGGAGTCGGATCTACGAGCAGTACTTC.

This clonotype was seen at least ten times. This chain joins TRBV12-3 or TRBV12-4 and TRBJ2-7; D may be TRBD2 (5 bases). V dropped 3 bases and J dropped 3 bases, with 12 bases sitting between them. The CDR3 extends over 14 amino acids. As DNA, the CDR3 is TGTGCCAGCAGTTTTGTTGGGAGTTACTACGAGCAGTACTTC. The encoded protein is CASSFVGSYYEQYF.

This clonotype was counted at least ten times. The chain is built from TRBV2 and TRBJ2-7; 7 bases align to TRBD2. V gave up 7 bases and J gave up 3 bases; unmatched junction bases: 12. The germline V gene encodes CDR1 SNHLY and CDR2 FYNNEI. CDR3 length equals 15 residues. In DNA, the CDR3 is TGTGCCAGCAAGTGGGGGGGAGGAACTAGCTACGAGCAGTACTTC. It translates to CASKWGGGTSYEQYF.

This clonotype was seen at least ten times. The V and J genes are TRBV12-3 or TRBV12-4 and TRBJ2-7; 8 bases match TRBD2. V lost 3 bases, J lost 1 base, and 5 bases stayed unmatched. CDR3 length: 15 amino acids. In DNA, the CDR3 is TGTGCCAGCAGTTTTAACGCGGGGGGATCCTACGAGCAGTACTTC. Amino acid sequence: CASSFNAGGSYEQYF.

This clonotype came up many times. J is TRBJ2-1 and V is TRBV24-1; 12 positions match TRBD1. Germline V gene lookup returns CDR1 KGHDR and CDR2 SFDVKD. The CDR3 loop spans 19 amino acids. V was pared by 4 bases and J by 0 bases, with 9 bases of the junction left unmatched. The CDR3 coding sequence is TGTGCCACCAGTGACTGGGACAGGGGGCGAAAATTCTCCTACAATGAGCAGTTCTTC. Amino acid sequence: CATSDWDRGRKFSYNEQFF.

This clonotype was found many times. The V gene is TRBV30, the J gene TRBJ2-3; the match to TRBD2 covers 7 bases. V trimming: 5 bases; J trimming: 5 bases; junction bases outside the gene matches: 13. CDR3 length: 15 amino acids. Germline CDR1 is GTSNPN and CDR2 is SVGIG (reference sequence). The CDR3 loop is CAWCPNAGVGDTQYF. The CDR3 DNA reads TGTGCCTGGTGCCCCAATGCGGGAGTCGGAGATACGCAGTATTTT. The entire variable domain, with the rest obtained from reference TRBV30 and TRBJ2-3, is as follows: SQTIHQWPATLVQPVGSPLSLECTVEGTSNPNLYWYRQAAGRGLQLLFYSVGIGQISSEVPQNLSASRPQDRQFILSSKKLLLSDSGFYLCAWCPNAGVGDTQYFGPGTRLTVL.

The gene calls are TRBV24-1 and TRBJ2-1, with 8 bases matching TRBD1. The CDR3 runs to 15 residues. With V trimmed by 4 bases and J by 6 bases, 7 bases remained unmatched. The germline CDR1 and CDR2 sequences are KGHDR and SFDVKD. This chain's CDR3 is CATSDLIGTGNEQFF. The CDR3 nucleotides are TGTGCCACCAGTGACCTAATTGGGACAGGCAATGAGCAGTTCTTC.

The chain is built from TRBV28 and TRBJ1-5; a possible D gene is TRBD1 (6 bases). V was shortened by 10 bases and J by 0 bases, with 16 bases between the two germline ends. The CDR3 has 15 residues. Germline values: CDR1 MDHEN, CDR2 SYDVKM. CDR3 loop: CATHVRGYSNQPQHF. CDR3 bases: TGTGCCACCCACGTGAGGGGGTATAGCAATCAGCCCCAGCATTTT.